The 29 T cell receptor beta chains below come from one sample, sequenced in a study of blood T cell repertoires in COVID-19. The method was immunoSEQ multiplex PCR; TCRdb's version includes in-frame clones alone and lacks a portion of them. This sample has more than 80,000 clones, with over 80% found just once. The sequencing input was peripheral blood. Receptors were obtained from a woman over 75 with active or convalescent COVID-19.

This rearrangement joins TRBV27 to TRBJ2-6, with D possibly TRBD2 on 5 matching bases. The CDR3 is 14 amino acids. V lost 3 bases to trimming and J lost 3 bases, with 6 bases between them. The germline CDR1 and CDR2 sequences are MNHEY and SMNVEV (reference sequence). The CDR3 region has the DNA TGTGCCAGCAGTTTTCGGGGTGGGGCCAACGTCCTGACTTTC. Translating it yields CASSFRGGANVLTF.

The chain employs TRBV4-1 and TRBJ2-2, with TRBD1 as a possible D gene (6 bases). V gave up 7 bases and J gave up 4 bases, with 10 bases separating them. This CDR3 comprises 13 residues. Germline CDR1 reads MGHRA; CDR2 reads YSYEKL. The CDR3 DNA reads as TGCGCCAGCACCCAGACAGGCACCGGGGAGCTGTTTTTT. This encodes CASTQTGTGELFF.

Only one count was recorded for this clone. This sequence joins TRBV28 and TRBJ2-3; TRBD2 aligns across 11 bases. CDR1 and CDR2 from the germline V gene are MDHEN and SYDVKM. Trimming removed 5 bases from V and 6 bases from J; junction bases left unmatched: 7. CDR3 length: 15 amino acids. The CDR3 DNA reads TGTGCCAGCAGTCTAGCGGGAGGCTTGGGGGATACGCAGTATTTT. It translates to CASSLAGGLGDTQYF.

The chain uses TRBV4-3 and TRBJ1-4; 7 positions match TRBD1. V lost 1 base to trimming and J lost 8 bases; unmatched junction nucleotides: 10. This CDR3 has 16 amino acids. From germline, CDR1 is LGHNA and CDR2 YSLEER. The chain's CDR3 is CASSQGEGALNEKLFF. The CDR3 nucleotides read TGCGCCAGCAGCCAAGGCGAGGGGGCGCTTAACGAAAAACTGTTTTTT.

This clone has a single count. The rearrangement links TRBV15 to TRBJ1-6; 10 bases map to TRBD1. The trim removed 3 bases at V and 9 bases at J, leaving 5 bases unmatched. CDR1 is LNHNV, CDR2 YYDKDF, per germline (reference sequence). The CDR3 length is 15 residues. The CDR3 is CATSSGDRGFSPLHF. For the CDR3, the DNA is TGTGCCACCAGCAGCGGGGACAGGGGATTTTCACCCCTCCACTTT.

V and J are TRBV5-5 and TRBJ1-1; D gene uncertain. The CDR3 length is 12 residues. CDR1 and CDR2 from the germline V gene are SGHKS and YYEKEE (reference sequence). With 4 bases removed from V and 8 bases from J, the gap between germline ends came to 12 bases. CDR3 nucleotides: TGTGCCAGCAGCCCGAGGCAGCCCGAAGCTTTCTTT. Translating it yields CASSPRQPEAFF. The full variable domain, its missing parts supplied by reference TRBV5-5 and TRBJ1-1, is DAGVTQSPTHLIKTRGQQVTLRCSPISGHKSVSWYQQVLGQGPQFIFQYYEKEERGRGNFPDRFSARQFPNYSSELNVNALLLGDSALYLCASSPRQPEAFFGQGTRLTVV.

The V and J genes are TRBV28 and TRBJ1-5; no firm D call. Trimming pared 6 bases from V and 5 bases from J, leaving 14 bases between. CDR1 and CDR2 from the germline V gene are MDHEN and SYDVKM. This CDR3 comprises 14 residues. The CDR3 coding sequence is TGTGCCAGCAGAAAGGGAGGTGGGGATCAGCCCCAGCATTTT. Protein product: CASRKGGGDQPQHF.

This clone appeared a few times. This chain uses TRBV7-9 with TRBJ2-5; unclear D gene. This CDR3 spans 14 amino acids. V dropped 1 base and J dropped 2 bases, with 8 bases sitting between them. CDR1 SEHNR and CDR2 FQNEAQ come from the germline V gene (reference sequence). The CDR3 spells CASSLDGWQETQYF. CDR3 sequence (DNA): TGTGCCAGCAGCTTAGATGGCTGGCAAGAGACCCAGTACTTC.

The CDR3 region is CASRADSNQPQHF. In nucleotides, the CDR3 is TGTGCCAGCAGGGCTGATAGCAATCAGCCCCAGCATTTT. The chain recombines TRBV2 with TRBJ1-5; D gene uncertain. Trimming removed 6 bases at V and 0 bases at J, with 6 bases between. From germline, CDR1 is SNHLY and CDR2 FYNNEI. This CDR3 region has 13 residues.

The chain combines TRBV6-5 with TRBJ1-2, with TRBD1 matching 8 bases. Germline values: CDR1 MNHEY, CDR2 SVGAGI. The CDR3 consists of 13 residues. V gave up 4 bases and J gave up 8 bases; unmatched junction bases: 6. CDR3 nucleotide sequence: TGTGCCAGCAGTTCCCGGACAGGGAGAGGCTACACCTTC. Translated, it gives CASSSRTGRGYTF.

This chain connects TRBV2 to TRBJ1-2, with TRBD1 identical over 8 bases. This CDR3 has 13 residues. Germline V gene data show CDR1 as SNHLY and CDR2 as FYNNEI. The ends lost 9 bases at V and 3 bases at J; junction bases unmatched: 6. CDR3 sequence (DNA): TGTGCCAGTAGGACAGGGACGGACTATGGCTACACCTTC. It codes for CASRTGTDYGYTF.

This clone was counted a few times. J is TRBJ2-7 and V is TRBV5-3; the D gene is possibly TRBD2 (5 bases). TRBV5-3 is treated as an ORF (open reading frame) with a function not yet certain. The CDR3 runs to 14 residues. V lost 9 bases and J 4 bases, leaving 20 bases between the germline ends. This chain's CDR3 is CATCAGGLVYEQYF. Here the CDR3 DNA reads TGTGCCACCTGCGCGGGCGGTCTCGTATACGAGCAGTACTTC.

The rearrangement uses TRBV28 and TRBJ1-6; 11 bases align to TRBD1. The V and J ends lost 6 bases and 7 bases, in that order; junction bases with no gene match: 5. The CDR3 length is 15 residues. Per germline, CDR1 MDHEN and CDR2 SYDVKM. Here the CDR3 DNA reads TGTGCCAGCAGAGCGGACAGGGGGCGGAATTCACCCCTCCACTTT. Its translation: CASRADRGRNSPLHF.

The chain employs TRBV9 and TRBJ2-3; 8 nucleotides agree with TRBD2. Germline V gene data show CDR1 as SGDLS and CDR2 as YYNGEE. This CDR3 contains 15 residues. Trimming took 0 bases from V and 3 from J; bases not matched to a gene: 3. The CDR3 DNA sequence: TGTGCCAGCAGCGTAGGAGCGGGGGAGACAGATACGCAGTATTTT. It codes for CASSVGAGETDTQYF.

V gene TRBV5-1 combines with J gene TRBJ2-1, with 9 bases lining up with TRBD2. Germline trimming cut 3 bases from V and 10 bases from J; bases unmatched to any gene: 8. The CDR3 is 14 amino acids. CDR1 is SGHRS and CDR2 is YFSETQ in the germline V gene. The CDR3 region is CASSSVAGANEQFF. The DNA of the CDR3 is TGCGCCAGCAGCTCCGTAGCGGGAGCAAACGAGCAGTTCTTC.

This chain connects TRBV7-2 to TRBJ2-7; 12 nucleotides agree with TRBD2. V lost 5 bases to trimming and J lost 6 bases; unmatched junction nucleotides: 5. The CDR3 has 14 residues. Germline V gives CDR1 SGHTA, CDR2 FQGNSA. The CDR3 protein is CASSRTSGVAEQYF. The CDR3, as DNA: TGTGCCAGCAGCCGGACTAGCGGGGTTGCCGAGCAGTACTTC.

The chain recombines TRBV3-1 (or the pseudogene TRBV3-2) with TRBJ2-2; 7 positions match TRBD1. The CDR3 totals 14 residues. The V gene end was trimmed by 4 bases and the J gene end by 6 bases; junction bases not matched to a gene: 5. Germline-derived CDR1 and CDR2 are LGHDT and YNNKEL (reference sequence). CDR3 sequence reads: CASSLLDRAGELFF. CDR3 bases: TGTGCCAGCAGCCTACTAGACAGGGCCGGGGAGCTGTTTTTT.

The V and J genes are TRBV7-2 and TRBJ1-2, with no clear D. V lost 3 bases, J lost 2 bases, and 7 bases lay in between. The CDR3 extends over 13 amino acids. The germline gives CDR1 SGHTA, CDR2 FQGNSA. The CDR3 bases are TGTGCCAGCAGCTTGGGCCCCAACTATGGCTACACCTTC. It yields the protein CASSLGPNYGYTF. The variable domain in full, with the rest retrieved from reference TRBV7-2 and TRBJ1-2, is GAGVSQSPSNKVTEKGKDVELRCDPISGHTALYWYRQSLGQGLEFLIYFQGNSAPDKSGLPSDRFSAERTGGSVSTLTIQRTQQEDSAVYLCASSLGPNYGYTFGSGTRLTVV.

J is TRBJ1-3 and V is TRBV30, with D unresolved. The germline gives CDR1 GTSNPN, CDR2 SVGIG (reference sequence). The CDR3 loop spans 16 amino acids. V lost 0 bases to trimming and J lost 4 bases, with 16 bases between them. Here the CDR3 DNA reads TGTGCCTGGAGTGTAGGTCACCTCCGAGGGGGAAACACCATATATTTT. It yields the protein CAWSVGHLRGGNTIYF. Based on the CDR3 plus reference TRBV30 and TRBJ1-3, the full variable domain is SQTIHQWPATLVQPVGSPLSLECTVEGTSNPNLYWYRQAAGRGLQLLFYSVGIGQISSEVPQNLSASRPQDRQFILSSKKLLLSDSGFYLCAWSVGHLRGGNTIYFGEGSWLTVV.

The chain couples TRBV12-3 or TRBV12-4 to TRBJ2-7; 8 nucleotides match TRBD2. There are 12 residues in the CDR3. V lost 8 bases and J lost 6; bases outside the gene matches: 6. CDR3 in DNA: TGTGCCAGCGGACTACGGGGGGGCGAGCAGTACTTC. Translating it yields CASGLRGGEQYF.

V is TRBV28 and J is TRBJ2-7, with a weak D call TRBD2 (5 bases). The CDR3 spans 13 residues. Germline CDR1 is MDHEN and CDR2 is SYDVKM. V was trimmed by 8 bases and J by 5 bases, leaving 16 bases between them. CDR3 in amino acids: CASAGGGRDEQYF. The CDR3 DNA sequence: TGTGCCAGCGCGGGCGGAGGCCGTGACGAGCAGTACTTC.

The V gene is TRBV6-6, the J gene TRBJ1-1; 10 nucleotides agree with TRBD1. Germline V gene data show CDR1 as MNHNY and CDR2 as SVGAGI (reference sequence). This CDR3 region has 14 residues. With V trimmed by 9 bases and J by 6 bases, 10 bases remained unmatched. This chain's CDR3 is CASLTGTGVSEAFF. CDR3 DNA sequence: TGTGCCAGTCTGACCGGGACAGGGGTGTCTGAAGCTTTCTTT.

The chain has TRBV5-1 and TRBJ2-1, with 11 bases fitting TRBD2. The CDR3 extends over 16 amino acids. The V gene end was trimmed by 4 bases and the J gene end by 7 bases; junction bases not matched to a gene: 10. CDR1 and CDR2 (germline): SGHRS, YFSETQ. The CDR3 sequence is CASSLGTSGRGNEQFF. The CDR3 DNA is TGCGCCAGCAGCCTTGGTACTAGCGGGAGAGGGAATGAGCAGTTCTTC.

The chain employs TRBV6-6 and TRBJ2-5; 9 bases match TRBD1. J was trimmed by 5 bases and V by 5 bases; bases with no gene match: 6. The CDR3 consists of 14 residues. Germline lookup yields CDR1 MNHNY and CDR2 SVGAGI (reference sequence). This chain's CDR3 is CASSRDRVSETQYF. DNA of the CDR3: TGTGCCAGCAGTCGGGACAGGGTCTCCGAGACCCAGTACTTC.

The V gene is TRBV28, the J gene TRBJ2-6; D perhaps matches TRBD1 (5 bases). Germline CDR1 and CDR2: MDHEN and SYDVKM. This CDR3 comprises 16 residues. Trimming took 3 bases from V and 4 from J, leaving 13 bases between them. The CDR3 is CASSLTASLGANVLTF. CDR3 coding DNA: TGTGCCAGCAGTTTGACAGCTTCCCTCGGGGCCAACGTCCTGACTTTC.

J is TRBJ2-2 and V is TRBV2, with D tentatively TRBD2 (7 bases). V lost 7 bases and J 0 bases, leaving 12 bases between the germline ends. Germline assignment: CDR1 SNHLY and CDR2 FYNNEI. There are 15 residues in the CDR3. The CDR3: CASKGGPANTGELFF. The CDR3 DNA sequence: TGTGCCAGCAAGGGGGGGCCTGCGAACACCGGGGAGCTGTTTTTT.

The count of this clone is one. J is TRBJ2-5 and V is TRBV18, with D perhaps TRBD2 (5 bases). There are 15 residues in the CDR3. Germline-derived CDR1 and CDR2 are KGHSH and LQKENI. The germline V and J ends were trimmed by 3 bases and 5 bases, with 16 bases remaining between them. The CDR3 DNA is TGTGCCAGCTCACCTATCGAGGGCAGTAGGGAGACCCAGTACTTC. It specifies CASSPIEGSRETQYF.

This chain links TRBV10-3 with TRBJ2-3, with D possibly matching TRBD2 (5 bases). The CDR3 runs 16 residues. Germline CDR1 ENHRY, CDR2 SYGVKD. V shed 0 bases and J shed 1 base, with 11 bases lying between them. CDR3 nucleotide sequence: TGTGCCATCAGTGAGTCCGGCGGGTTGGGCACAGATACGCAGTATTTT. It specifies CAISESGGLGTDTQYF.

This chain joins TRBV29-1 and TRBJ1-1, with a tentative D call TRBD1 (5 bases). Germline CDR1 reads SQVTM; CDR2 reads ANQGSEA. The CDR3 covers 13 residues. V was pared by 2 bases and J by 5 bases, with 12 bases between. This CDR3 is CSVEWGDWTEAFF. The CDR3 DNA follows: TGCAGCGTTGAATGGGGGGATTGGACTGAAGCTTTCTTT.